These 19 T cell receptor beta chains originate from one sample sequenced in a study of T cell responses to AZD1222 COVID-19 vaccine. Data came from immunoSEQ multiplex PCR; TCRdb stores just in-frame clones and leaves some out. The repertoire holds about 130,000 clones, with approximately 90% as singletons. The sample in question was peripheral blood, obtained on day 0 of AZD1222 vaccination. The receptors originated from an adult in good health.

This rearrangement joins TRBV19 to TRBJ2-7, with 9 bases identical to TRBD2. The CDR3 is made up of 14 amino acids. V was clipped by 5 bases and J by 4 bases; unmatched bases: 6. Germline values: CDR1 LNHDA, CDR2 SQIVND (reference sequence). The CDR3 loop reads CASSVLAGNYEQYF. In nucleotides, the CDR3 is TGTGCCAGTAGTGTTCTAGCGGGGAATTACGAGCAGTACTTC.

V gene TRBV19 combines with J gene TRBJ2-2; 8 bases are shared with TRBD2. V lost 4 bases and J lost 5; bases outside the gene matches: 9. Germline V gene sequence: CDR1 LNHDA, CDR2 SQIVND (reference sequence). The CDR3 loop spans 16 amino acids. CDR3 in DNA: TGTGCCAGTAGTACCCGGACTAGCCTTACTACCGGGGAGCTGTTTTTT. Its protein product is CASSTRTSLTTGELFF.

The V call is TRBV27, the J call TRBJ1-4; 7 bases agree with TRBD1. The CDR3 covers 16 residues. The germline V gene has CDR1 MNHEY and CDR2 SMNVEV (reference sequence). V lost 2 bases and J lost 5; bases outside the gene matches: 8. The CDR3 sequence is CASSLLLAGGNEKLFF. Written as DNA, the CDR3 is TGTGCCAGCAGTTTACTGTTGGCAGGGGGAAATGAAAAACTGTTTTTT.

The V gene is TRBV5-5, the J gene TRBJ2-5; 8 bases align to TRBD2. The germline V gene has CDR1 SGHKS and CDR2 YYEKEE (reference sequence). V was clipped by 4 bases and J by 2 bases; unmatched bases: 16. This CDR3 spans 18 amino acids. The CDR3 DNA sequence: TGTGCCAGCAGCCCAGGGACTAGGGCCCTGGTCCAACAAGAGACCCAGTACTTC. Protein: CASSPGTRALVQQETQYF.

The CDR3 DNA follows: TGTGCCAGCAGCGTAGGGTCAGTTGAGGCAGATACGCAGTATTTT. Translated, it gives CASSVGSVEADTQYF. The rearrangement links TRBV9 to TRBJ2-3, with unresolved D. Looked up from germline, CDR1 is SGDLS and CDR2 is YYNGEE. CDR3 length: 15 amino acids. V was clipped by 0 bases and J by 4 bases, with 12 bases between them. Filled out from reference TRBV9 and TRBJ2-3, the complete variable domain reads DSGVTQTPKHLITATGQRVTLRCSPRSGDLSVYWYQQSLDQGLQFLIQYYNGEERAKGNILERFSAQQFPDLHSELNLSSLELGDSALYFCASSVGSVEADTQYFGPGTRLTVL.

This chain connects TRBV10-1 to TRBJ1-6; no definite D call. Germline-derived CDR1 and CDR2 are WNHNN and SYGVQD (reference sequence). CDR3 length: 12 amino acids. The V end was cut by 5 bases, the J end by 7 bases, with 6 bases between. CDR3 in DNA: TGCGCCAGCAGTAGTATGAATTCACCCCTCCACTTT. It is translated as CASSSMNSPLHF.

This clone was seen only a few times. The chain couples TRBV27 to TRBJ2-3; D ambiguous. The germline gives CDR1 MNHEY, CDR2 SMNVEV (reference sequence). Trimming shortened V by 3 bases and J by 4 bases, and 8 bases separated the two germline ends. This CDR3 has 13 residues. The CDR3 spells CASSFRPADTQYF. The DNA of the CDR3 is TGTGCCAGCAGTTTTCGGCCAGCAGATACGCAGTATTTT.

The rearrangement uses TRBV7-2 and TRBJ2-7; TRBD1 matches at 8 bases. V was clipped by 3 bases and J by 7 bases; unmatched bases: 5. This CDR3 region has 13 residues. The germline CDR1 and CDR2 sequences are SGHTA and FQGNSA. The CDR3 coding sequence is TGTGCCAGCAGCTTGGACAGGGTTGGAGAGCAGTACTTC. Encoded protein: CASSLDRVGEQYF.

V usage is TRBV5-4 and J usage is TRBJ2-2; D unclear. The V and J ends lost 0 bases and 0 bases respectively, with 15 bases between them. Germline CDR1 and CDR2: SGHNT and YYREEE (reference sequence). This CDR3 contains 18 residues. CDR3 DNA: TGTGCCAGCAGCTTGGCCTGGCGAGCGCCGTCGAACACCGGGGAGCTGTTTTTT. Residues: CASSLAWRAPSNTGELFF.

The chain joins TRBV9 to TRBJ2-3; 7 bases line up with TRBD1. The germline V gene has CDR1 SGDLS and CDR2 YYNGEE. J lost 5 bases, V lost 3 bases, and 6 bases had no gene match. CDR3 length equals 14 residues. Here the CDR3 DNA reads TGTGCCAGCAGCGCGGACAGGCCCCAAGATACGCAGTATTTT. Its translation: CASSADRPQDTQYF.

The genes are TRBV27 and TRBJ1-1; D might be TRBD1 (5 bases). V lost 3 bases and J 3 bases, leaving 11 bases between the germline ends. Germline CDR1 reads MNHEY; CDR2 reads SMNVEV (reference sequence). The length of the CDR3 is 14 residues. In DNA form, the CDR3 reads TGTGCCAGCAGTTTCGCAGGGTCGGACACTGAAGCTTTCTTT. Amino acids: CASSFAGSDTEAFF.

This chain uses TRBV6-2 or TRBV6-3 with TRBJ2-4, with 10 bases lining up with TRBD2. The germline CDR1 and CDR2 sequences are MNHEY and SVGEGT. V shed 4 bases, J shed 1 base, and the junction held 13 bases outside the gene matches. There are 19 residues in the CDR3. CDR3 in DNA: TGTGCCAGCAGTTTTGCTCGGCTAGCGGGGGAATGGGCCAAAAACATTCAGTACTTC. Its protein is CASSFARLAGEWAKNIQYF.

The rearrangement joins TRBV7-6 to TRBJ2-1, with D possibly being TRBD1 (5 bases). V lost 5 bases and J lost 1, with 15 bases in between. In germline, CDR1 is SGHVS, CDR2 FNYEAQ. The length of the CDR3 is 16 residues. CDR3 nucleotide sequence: TGTGCCAGCAGCCCCGTTAGTAGGGGATCCTACAATGAGCAGTTCTTC. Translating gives CASSPVSRGSYNEQFF.

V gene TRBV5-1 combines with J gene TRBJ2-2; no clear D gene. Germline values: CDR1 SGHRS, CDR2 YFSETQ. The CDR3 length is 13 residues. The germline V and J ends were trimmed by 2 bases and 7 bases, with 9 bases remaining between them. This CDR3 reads CASSFGEFGELFF. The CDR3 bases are TGCGCCAGCAGCTTTGGGGAATTCGGGGAGCTGTTTTTT.

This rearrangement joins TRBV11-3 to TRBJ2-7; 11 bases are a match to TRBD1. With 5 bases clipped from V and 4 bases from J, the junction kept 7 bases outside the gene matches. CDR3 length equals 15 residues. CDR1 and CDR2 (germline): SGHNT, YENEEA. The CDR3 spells CASSRGQGASYEQYF. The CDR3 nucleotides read TGTGCCAGCAGCCGCGGACAGGGGGCGTCGTACGAGCAGTACTTC.

The CDR3 reads CASRFSYNEQFF. Here the CDR3 DNA reads TGTGCCAGCAGGTTTTCTTACAATGAGCAGTTCTTC. The chain carries TRBV6-5 and TRBJ2-1; no firm D call. The CDR3 runs to 12 residues. Germline V lookup: CDR1 MNHEY, CDR2 SVGAGI. V shed 6 bases and J shed 4 bases, with 7 bases lying between them.

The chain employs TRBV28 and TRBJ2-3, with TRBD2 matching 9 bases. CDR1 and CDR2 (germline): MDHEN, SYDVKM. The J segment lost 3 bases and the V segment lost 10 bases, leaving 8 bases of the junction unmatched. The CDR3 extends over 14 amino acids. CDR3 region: CATRGGGATDTQYF. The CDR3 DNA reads TGTGCCACGCGGGGCGGGGGGGCGACAGATACGCAGTATTTT.

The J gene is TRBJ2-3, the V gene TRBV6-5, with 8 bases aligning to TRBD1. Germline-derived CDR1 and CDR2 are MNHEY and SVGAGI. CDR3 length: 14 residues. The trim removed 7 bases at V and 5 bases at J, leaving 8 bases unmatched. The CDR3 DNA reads TGTGCCAGCATGCAGGGGGCGCTTGGAGATACGCAGTATTTT. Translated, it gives CASMQGALGDTQYF.

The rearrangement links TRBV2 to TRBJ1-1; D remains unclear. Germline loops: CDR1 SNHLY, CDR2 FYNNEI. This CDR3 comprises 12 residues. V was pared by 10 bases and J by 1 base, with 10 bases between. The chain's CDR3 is CATPRANTEAFF. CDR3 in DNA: TGTGCCACTCCAAGGGCGAACACTGAAGCTTTCTTT.